The source of this TCR beta chain is a study of CD8 T cells in ankylosing spondylitis. Whole-study findings and limits: Typical of ankylosing spondylitis blood, it appeared, was a TCR beta motif of eight highly homologous variants.

Making the TCR beta libraries involved quantitative 5'-RACE with molecular barcodes. TCRdb reprocessed the 5' RACE reads via MiXCR and lists one record per CDR3 protein. The table records fewer than 750,000 distinct CDR3 sequences, over 15% of them present only once. As concerns this clonotype: Its antigen remains unknown.

Germline CDR1 LNHDA, CDR2 SQIVND (reference sequence). Germline trimming cut 2 bases from V and 9 bases from J; bases unmatched to any gene: 3. The CDR3 runs to 14 residues. This receptor was identified in a male donor with ankylosing spondylitis. J is TRBJ2-1 and V is TRBV19; 11 bases line up with TRBD2. Specimen: blood, either unsorted or a sorted T cell fraction (not recorded which). The CDR3 DNA is TGTGCCAGTAGTATACTAGCGGGAGGCAGTGAGCAGTTCTTC. It specifies CASSILAGGSEQFF.